Listed below are T cell receptor beta chains from one sample, sequenced in a study of cytomegalovirus exposure and HLA in healthy donors. Clones were sequenced by immunoSEQ multiplex PCR, and TCRdb holds only the in-frame ones, with some missing. The sample has roughly 150,000 clones, approximately 82% seen once. The sample taken for sequencing was PBMCs. These receptors were obtained from a man aged 25 to 40 in good health and CMV-seropositive. CDR3s include the opening cysteine and the closing phenylalanine or tryptophan. Clone size is shown for a subset of rows, as once, few, many or a class of expanded clone.

v_gene	j_gene	abundance	len	CDR3aa
TRBV19	TRBJ1-4	-	15	CASSTGQGTNEKLFF
TRBV7-6	TRBJ2-1	-	18	CASSLEVSWRGSYNEQFF
TRBV7-2	TRBJ2-2	-	14	CASSLGQGTGELFF
TRBV18	TRBJ2-5	-	14	CASSRLAGQETQYF
TRBV9	TRBJ1-4	-	15	CASSVDTGRNEKLFF
TRBV7-8	TRBJ2-6	-	18	CASSFDRAGGSGANVLTF
TRBV4-2	TRBJ2-1	-	14	CASNRGNSYNEQFF
TRBV29-1	TRBJ1-4	-	13	CSVVPGRNEKLFF
TRBV5-1	TRBJ1-1	-	16	CASSYGQAGMNTEAFF
TRBV27	TRBJ2-1	-	14	CASSRGSSYNEQFF
TRBV6-5	TRBJ1-2	-	13	CASSYEGGEGYTF
TRBV6-1	TRBJ2-5	-	15	CASRPRVAGAETQYF
TRBV29-1	TRBJ2-1	-	17	CSAEGASGDWRRNEQFF
TRBV6-6	TRBJ1-6	-	12	CASRGVSSPLHF
TRBV14	TRBJ1-1	-	16	CASSQVLAGARTEAFF
TRBV28	TRBJ2-7	-	13	CASSPLFPSEQYF
TRBV23-1	TRBJ2-2	-	16	CASSQSTGGDTGELFF
TRBV4-1	TRBJ2-5	-	14	CASSQEERRETQYF
TRBV5-1	TRBJ1-3	-	16	CASSLVQGGEWNTIYF
TRBV6-5	TRBJ1-1	-	15	CASSYSAGGNTEAFF
TRBV5-4	TRBJ2-1	once	17	CASSLGLAGGVSMEQFF
TRBV7-7	TRBJ1-1	-	13	CASSINMNTEAFF
TRBV6-6	TRBJ2-7	few	11	CASRREYEQYF
TRBV7-2	TRBJ2-1	-	16	CASSESGLAGVNEQFF
TRBV6-1	TRBJ1-2	-	15	CASSVGLAANYGYTF
TRBV30	TRBJ1-5	many	17	CAWQSGVGGTGNQPQHF
TRBV7-6	TRBJ2-7	-	14	CASSRRGGSYEQYF
TRBV15	TRBJ1-2	-	15	CATSRRGQGGYGYTF
TRBV5-1	TRBJ1-6	-	14	CASSLGGGNSPLHF
TRBV7-3	TRBJ2-5	-	13	CASSRSSEETQYF
TRBV4-3	TRBJ2-2	-	18	CASSQDRTSSYSAGELFF
TRBV5-1	TRBJ2-5	-	15	CASSGTGGSQETQYF
TRBV5-1	TRBJ2-7	-	14	CASSLEQGVYEQYF
TRBV6-1	TRBJ2-7	once	13	CASKAGATYEQYF
TRBV5-4	TRBJ2-7	-	15	CASSWEREGPYEQYF
TRBV19	TRBJ2-7	few	14	CASSFGGGSYEQYF
TRBV15	TRBJ2-2	-	17	CATSSGRLAENTGELFF
TRBV5-1	TRBJ2-5	-	15	CASSSGQGKQETQYF
TRBV29-1	TRBJ2-1	-	13	CSVEEVISNEQFF
TRBV23-1	TRBJ1-3	once	16	CASPEEGALSGNTIYF
TRBV10-3	TRBJ2-2	-	18	CAISDNPPGSGRAGELFF
TRBV5-6	TRBJ1-2	-	15	CASSDGQLNNYGYTF
TRBV11-3	TRBJ2-7	-	15	CASSLEYGTGYEQYF
TRBV5-1	TRBJ2-1	-	15	CASSLGAGSYNEQFF
TRBV2	TRBJ1-5	-	16	CASTADTSYSNQPQHF
TRBV6-6	TRBJ1-2	-	11	CASRYNYGYTF
TRBV7-8	TRBJ1-1	-	11	CASSWDSEAFF
TRBV23-1	TRBJ2-5	-	13	CASSQSQKETQYF
TRBV18	TRBJ2-7	few	14	CASSTSQGYYEQYF
TRBV5-6	TRBJ1-3	-	13	CATVTGSGNTIYF
TRBV29-1	TRBJ1-1	-	13	CSVEGQGRTEAFF
TRBV7-8	TRBJ2-5	-	16	CASSLGGVGDQETQYF
TRBV7-2	TRBJ1-2	-	15	CASSLVGAGNYGYTF
TRBV2	TRBJ2-1	-	14	CASRVREIHNEQFF
TRBV29-1	TRBJ2-1	-	14	CSVGLAGGNNEQFF